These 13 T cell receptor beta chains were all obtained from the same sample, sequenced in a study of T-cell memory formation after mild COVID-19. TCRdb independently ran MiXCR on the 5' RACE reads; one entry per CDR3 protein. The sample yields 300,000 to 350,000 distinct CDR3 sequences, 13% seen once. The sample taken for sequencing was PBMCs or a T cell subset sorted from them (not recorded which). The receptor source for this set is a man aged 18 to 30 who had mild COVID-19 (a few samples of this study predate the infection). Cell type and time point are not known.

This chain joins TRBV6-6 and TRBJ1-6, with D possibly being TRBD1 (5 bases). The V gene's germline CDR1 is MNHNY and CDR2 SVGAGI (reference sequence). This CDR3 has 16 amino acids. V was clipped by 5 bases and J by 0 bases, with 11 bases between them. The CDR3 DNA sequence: TGTGCCAGCAGTGCCCGTGGGGGCTCCTATAATTCACCCCTCCACTTT. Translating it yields CASSARGGSYNSPLHF.

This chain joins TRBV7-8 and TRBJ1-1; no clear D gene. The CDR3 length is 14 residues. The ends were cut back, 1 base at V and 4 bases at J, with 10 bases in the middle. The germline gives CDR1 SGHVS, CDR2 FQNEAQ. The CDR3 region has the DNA TGTGCCAGCAGCTTAGGTGTATTTAGCACTGAAGCTTTCTTT. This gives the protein CASSLGVFSTEAFF.

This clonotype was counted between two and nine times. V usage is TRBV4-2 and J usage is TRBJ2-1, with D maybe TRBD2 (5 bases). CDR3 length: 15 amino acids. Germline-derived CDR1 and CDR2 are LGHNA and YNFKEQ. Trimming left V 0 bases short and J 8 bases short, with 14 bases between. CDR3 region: CASSQERAMRHEQFF. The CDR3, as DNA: TGTGCCAGCAGCCAAGAGCGGGCGATGCGCCATGAGCAGTTCTTC.

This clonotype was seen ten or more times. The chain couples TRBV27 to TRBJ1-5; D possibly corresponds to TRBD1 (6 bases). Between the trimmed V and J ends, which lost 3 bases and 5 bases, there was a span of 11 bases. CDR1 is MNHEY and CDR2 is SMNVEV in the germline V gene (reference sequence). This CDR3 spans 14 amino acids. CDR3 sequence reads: CASSFPGADQPQHF. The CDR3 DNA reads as TGTGCCAGCAGTTTCCCAGGGGCCGATCAGCCCCAGCATTTT.

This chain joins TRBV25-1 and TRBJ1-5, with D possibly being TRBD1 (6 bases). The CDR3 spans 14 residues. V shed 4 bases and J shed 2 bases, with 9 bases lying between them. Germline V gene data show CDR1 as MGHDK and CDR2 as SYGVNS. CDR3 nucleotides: TGTGCCAGCAGTGGGGGGGCTGGCAATCAGCCCCAGCATTTT. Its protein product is CASSGGAGNQPQHF.

The CDR3: CSASTGGDEKLFF. The CDR3 coding sequence is TGCAGTGCATCGACAGGGGGGGACGAAAAACTGTTTTTT. This chain connects TRBV20-1 to TRBJ1-4; the match to TRBD1 covers 9 bases. Trimming removed 6 bases from V and 8 bases from J; junction bases left unmatched: 7. Per the germline V gene, CDR1 is DFQATT and CDR2 is SNEGSKA (reference sequence). The CDR3 totals 13 residues.

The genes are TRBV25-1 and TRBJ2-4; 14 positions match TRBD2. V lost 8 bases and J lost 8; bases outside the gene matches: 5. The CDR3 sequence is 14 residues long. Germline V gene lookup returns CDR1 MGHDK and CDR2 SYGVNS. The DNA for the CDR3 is TGTGCCAGCGCGACTAGCGGGGGGGCCGACATTCAGTACTTC. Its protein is CASATSGGADIQYF.

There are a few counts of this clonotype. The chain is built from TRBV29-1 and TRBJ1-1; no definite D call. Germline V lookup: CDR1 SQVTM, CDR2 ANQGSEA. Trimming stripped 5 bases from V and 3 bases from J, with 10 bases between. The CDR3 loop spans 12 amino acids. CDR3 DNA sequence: TGCAGCGTTAGGTATGGGGACACTGAAGCTTTCTTT. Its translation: CSVRYGDTEAFF.

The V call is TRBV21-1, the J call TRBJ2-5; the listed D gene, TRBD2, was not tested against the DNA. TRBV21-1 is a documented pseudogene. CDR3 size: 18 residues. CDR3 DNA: TGTGCCAGCAGCAAGGGATTCTATCGCGGGGAGACCCAAGAGACCCAGTACTTC. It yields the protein CASSKGFYRGETQETQYF.

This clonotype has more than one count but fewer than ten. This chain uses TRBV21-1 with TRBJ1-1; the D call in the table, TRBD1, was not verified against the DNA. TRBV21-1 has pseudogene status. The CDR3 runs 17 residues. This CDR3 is CASTQTAVGDRNTEAFF. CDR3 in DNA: TGTGCCAGCACCCAAACCGCTGTAGGGGACCGGAACACTGAAGCTTTCTTT.

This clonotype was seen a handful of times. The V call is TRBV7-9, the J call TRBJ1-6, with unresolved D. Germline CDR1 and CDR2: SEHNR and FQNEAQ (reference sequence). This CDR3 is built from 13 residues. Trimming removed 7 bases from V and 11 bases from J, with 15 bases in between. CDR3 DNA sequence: TGTGCCAGCACATCAGACCCTGGGCCACCCCTCCACTTT. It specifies CASTSDPGPPLHF.

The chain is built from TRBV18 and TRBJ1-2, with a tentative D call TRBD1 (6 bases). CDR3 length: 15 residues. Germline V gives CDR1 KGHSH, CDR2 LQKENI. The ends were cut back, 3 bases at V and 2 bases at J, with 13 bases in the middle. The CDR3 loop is CASSPSLQGNYGYTF. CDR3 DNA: TGTGCCAGCTCACCGAGCTTGCAGGGGAACTATGGCTACACCTTC. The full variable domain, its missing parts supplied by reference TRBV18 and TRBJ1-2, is NAGVMQNPRHLVRRRGQEARLRCSPMKGHSHVYWYRQLPEEGLKFMVYLQKENIIDESGMPKERFSAEFPKEGPSILRIQQVVRGDSAAYFCASSPSLQGNYGYTFGSGTRLTVV.

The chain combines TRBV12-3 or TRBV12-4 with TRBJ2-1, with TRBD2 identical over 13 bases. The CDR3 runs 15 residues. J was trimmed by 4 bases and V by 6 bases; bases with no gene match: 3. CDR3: CASRSGLAGYNEQFF. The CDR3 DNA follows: TGTGCCAGCAGATCGGGACTAGCGGGGTACAATGAGCAGTTCTTC.